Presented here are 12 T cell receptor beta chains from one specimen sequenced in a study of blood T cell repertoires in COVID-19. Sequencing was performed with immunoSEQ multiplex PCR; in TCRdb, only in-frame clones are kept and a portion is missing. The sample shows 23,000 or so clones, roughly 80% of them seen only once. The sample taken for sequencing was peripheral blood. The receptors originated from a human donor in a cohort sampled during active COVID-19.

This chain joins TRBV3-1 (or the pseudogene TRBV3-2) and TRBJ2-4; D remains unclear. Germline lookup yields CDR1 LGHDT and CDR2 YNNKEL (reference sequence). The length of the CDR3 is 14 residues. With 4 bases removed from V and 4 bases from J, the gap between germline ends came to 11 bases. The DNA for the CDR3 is TGTGCCAGCAGCCTCAGAGGCGAGAAAAACATTCAGTACTTC. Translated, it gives CASSLRGEKNIQYF.

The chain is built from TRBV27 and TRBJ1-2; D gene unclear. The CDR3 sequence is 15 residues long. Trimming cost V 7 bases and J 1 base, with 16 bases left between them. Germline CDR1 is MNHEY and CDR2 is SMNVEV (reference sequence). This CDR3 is CASTEMTRYNYGYTF. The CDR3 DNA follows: TGTGCCAGCACAGAGATGACTCGGTATAACTATGGCTACACCTTC.

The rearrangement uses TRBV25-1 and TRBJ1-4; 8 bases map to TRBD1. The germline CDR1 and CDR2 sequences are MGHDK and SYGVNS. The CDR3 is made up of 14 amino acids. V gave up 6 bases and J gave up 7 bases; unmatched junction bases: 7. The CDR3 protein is CASRETGVGEKLFF. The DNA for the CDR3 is TGTGCCAGCAGGGAGACAGGGGTCGGTGAAAAACTGTTTTTT.

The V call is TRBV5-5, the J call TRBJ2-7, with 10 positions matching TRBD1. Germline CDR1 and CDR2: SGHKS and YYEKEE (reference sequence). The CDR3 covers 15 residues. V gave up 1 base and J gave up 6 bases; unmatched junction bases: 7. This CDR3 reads CASSLLGQGSVEQYF. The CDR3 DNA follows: TGTGCCAGCAGCTTGCTGGGACAGGGGTCGGTCGAGCAGTACTTC.

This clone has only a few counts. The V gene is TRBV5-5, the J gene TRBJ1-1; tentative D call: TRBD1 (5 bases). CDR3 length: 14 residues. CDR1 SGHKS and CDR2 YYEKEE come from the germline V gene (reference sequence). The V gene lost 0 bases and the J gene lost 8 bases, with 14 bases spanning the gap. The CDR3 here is CASSLAPGPLEAFF. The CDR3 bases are TGTGCCAGCAGCTTGGCGCCAGGGCCCTTAGAAGCTTTCTTT. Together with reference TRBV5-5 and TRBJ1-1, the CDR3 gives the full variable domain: DAGVTQSPTHLIKTRGQQVTLRCSPISGHKSVSWYQQVLGQGPQFIFQYYEKEERGRGNFPDRFSARQFPNYSSELNVNALLLGDSALYLCASSLAPGPLEAFFGQGTRLTVV.

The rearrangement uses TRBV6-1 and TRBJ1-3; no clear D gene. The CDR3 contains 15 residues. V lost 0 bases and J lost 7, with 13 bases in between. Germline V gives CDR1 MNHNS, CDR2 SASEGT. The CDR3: CASSEALQAGNTIYF. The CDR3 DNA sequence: TGTGCCAGCAGTGAAGCGCTTCAAGCGGGGAACACCATATATTTT.

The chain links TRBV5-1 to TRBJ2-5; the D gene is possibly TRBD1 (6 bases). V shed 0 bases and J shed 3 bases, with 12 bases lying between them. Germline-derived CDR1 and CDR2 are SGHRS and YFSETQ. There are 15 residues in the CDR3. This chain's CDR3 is CASSLATHREETQYF. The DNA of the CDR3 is TGCGCCAGCAGCTTGGCCACTCACAGGGAAGAGACCCAGTACTTC.

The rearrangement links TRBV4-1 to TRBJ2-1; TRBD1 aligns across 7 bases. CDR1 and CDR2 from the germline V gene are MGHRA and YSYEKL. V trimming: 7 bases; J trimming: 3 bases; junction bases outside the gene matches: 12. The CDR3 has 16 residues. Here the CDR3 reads CASTKRSTGIYNEQFF. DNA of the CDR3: TGCGCCAGCACCAAAAGGTCGACAGGGATCTACAATGAGCAGTTCTTC.

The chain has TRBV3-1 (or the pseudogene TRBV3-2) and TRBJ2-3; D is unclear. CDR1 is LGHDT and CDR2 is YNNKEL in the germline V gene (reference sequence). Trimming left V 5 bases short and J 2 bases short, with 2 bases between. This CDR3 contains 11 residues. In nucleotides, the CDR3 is TGTGCCAGCAGCTACACAGATACGCAGTATTTT. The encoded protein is CASSYTDTQYF.

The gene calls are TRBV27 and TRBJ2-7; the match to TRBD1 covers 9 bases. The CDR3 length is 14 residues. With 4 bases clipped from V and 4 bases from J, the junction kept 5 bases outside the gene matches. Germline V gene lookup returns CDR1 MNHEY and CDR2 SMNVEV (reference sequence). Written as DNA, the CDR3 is TGTGCCAGCAGTTCCACGGACAGGGGATACGAGCAGTACTTC. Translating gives CASSSTDRGYEQYF.

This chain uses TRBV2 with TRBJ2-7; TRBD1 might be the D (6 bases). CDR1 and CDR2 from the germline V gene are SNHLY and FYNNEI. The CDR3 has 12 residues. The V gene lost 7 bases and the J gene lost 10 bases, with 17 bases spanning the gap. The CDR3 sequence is CASIRLGALQYF. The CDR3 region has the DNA TGTGCCAGCATCCGCCTGGGGGCTCTTCAGTACTTC.

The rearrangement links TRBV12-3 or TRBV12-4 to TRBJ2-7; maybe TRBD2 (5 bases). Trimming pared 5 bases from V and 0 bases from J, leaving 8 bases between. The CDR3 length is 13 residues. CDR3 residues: CASSNRGSYEQYF. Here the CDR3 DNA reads TGTGCCAGCAGTAACCGGGGCTCCTACGAGCAGTACTTC.